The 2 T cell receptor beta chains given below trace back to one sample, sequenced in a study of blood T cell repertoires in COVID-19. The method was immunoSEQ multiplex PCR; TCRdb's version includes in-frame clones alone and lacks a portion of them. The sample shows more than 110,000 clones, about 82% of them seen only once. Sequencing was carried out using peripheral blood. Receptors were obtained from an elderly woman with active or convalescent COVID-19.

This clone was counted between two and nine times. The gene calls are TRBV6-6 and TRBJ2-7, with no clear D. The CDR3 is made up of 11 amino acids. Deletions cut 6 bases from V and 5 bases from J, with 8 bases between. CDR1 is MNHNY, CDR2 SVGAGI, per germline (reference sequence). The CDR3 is CASSPLDEQYF. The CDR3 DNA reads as TGTGCCAGCAGCCCTCTAGACGAGCAGTACTTC.

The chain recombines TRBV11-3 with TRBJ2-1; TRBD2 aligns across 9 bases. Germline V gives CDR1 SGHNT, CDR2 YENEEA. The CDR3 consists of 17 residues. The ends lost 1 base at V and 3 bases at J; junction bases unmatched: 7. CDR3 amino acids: CASSLGGLLAGYNEQFF. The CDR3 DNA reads TGTGCCAGCAGCTTAGGAGGTTTACTAGCGGGCTACAATGAGCAGTTCTTC. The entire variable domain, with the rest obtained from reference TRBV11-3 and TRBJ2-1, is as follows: EAGVVQSPRYKIIEKKQPVAFWCNPISGHNTLYWYLQNLGQGPELLIRYENEEAVDDSQLPKDRFSAERLKGVDSTLKIQPAELGDSAVYLCASSLGGLLAGYNEQFFGPGTRLTVL.